This section outlines one TCR beta chain sequence together with its context. In the original workflow: Reference gene primer amplification in the assay estimated nucleated cell counts. Only in-frame clones appear in the TCRdb table, and some are missing; sequencing was by immunoSEQ multiplex PCR. V, J and clone size were drawn from that table, and D and trimming were deduced from the DNA. In the table there are approximately 210,000 clones, around 84% of which are singletons. This record comes from a study of blood T cell repertoires in COVID-19. As for the study in general: The United States, Italy and Spain supplied acute and convalescent COVID-19 samples. T cells, B-cell-depleted T cells, or PBMCs supplied cDNA or gDNA.

This CDR3 has 15 residues. The germline V gene has CDR1 MNHEY and CDR2 SMNVEV (reference sequence). After removal of 2 bases from V and 6 bases from J, the junction contained 9 bases not matched to a gene. This clonotype originated in a human donor in a cohort sampled during active COVID-19. Sequencing input: peripheral blood. The V gene is TRBV27, the J gene TRBJ1-1; 7 bases match TRBD1. The CDR3, as DNA: TGTGCCAGCAGTTTACAGAGAGGGGGCTGGGCTGAAGCTTTCTTT. Protein product: CASSLQRGGWAEAFF.